The source of this T cell receptor (beta chain) is a study of sequential checkpoint blockade in melanoma (dated by TCRdb to the late 2010s). Regarding the complete study: Patients were assigned by 1:1 randomization to either first-line nivolumab followed by ipilimumab (arm A) or ipilimumab followed by nivolumab (arm B). Maintenance nivolumab was given following each of the two trial sequences.

The immunoSEQ Assay was used to immunosequence TCRbeta CDR3 regions from genomic DNA. Before high-throughput sequencing, genomic DNA was amplified using bias-controlled multiplex PCR. The original pipeline was this. To quantify the absolute abundance of each unique TCRbeta CDR3 region, the sequences were collapsed and filtered. Clonality, defined as 1 minus Pielou's evenness, was calculated using productive rearrangements only. Clones with significantly greater frequencies in on-treatment versus baseline samples were identified using a previously published method. The table was pulled from immuneACCESS by TCRdb, which kept in-frame rearrangements only. Such tables lose some clones; where checked, under half of the loss comes from unresolved V genes, and the rest has no known cause. V, J and clone size are taken as reported in that table, and D and trimming were inferred from the DNA itself. The sample contains 12,000 or so clones, around 85% of them found a single time. Of the sample, approximately 55% falls within the top ten clones.

The germline V gene supplies CDR1 SQVTM and CDR2 ANQGSEA. The junction shows trimming of 3 bases on V and 0 bases on J, and the gene matches do not reach 8 bases of it. The CDR3 runs 17 residues from the cysteine to the phenylalanine. Just CDR3 DNA is preserved here, 51 bases in frame from base 1. Remarks on this clone: Which antigen it targets is not known. No qualities accompany the bases; no much larger clone lies one base away.

Study-wide findings and limitations: The model for predicting response that combines TCR metrics with mutation burden needs to be validated in larger, independent patient cohorts.

Read against the paper, the sample's treatment or condition label means: randomized to nivolumab then ipilimumab (arm A) or the reverse (arm B). Prior DNA-damaging chemotherapy had not been received by any trial patient. On a FACS Aria II flow cytometer, live CD3+CD8+ cells that were negative for CD19 and CD56 were sorted from thawed PBMCs. Samples came from patients with melanoma in CheckMate 064, a randomized, open-label phase II trial of sequential checkpoint blockade. Peripheral blood mononuclear cells were obtained through leukapheresis, purified using Ficoll-Paque, and frozen in human serum containing approximately 10% DMSO. Right after sorting, the blood CD3+CD8+ cells were verified to be >98% pure, and DNA extraction followed.

This receptor was identified in a human donor with melanoma. The sequence links TRBV29-1 to TRBJ2-4; the junction holds 10 bases that match TRBD1. The sample was CD8+ T cells sorted from blood (inferred from file names), taken from a patient given nivolumab and ipilimumab in sequence. The DNA reads as follows: TGCAGCGTTGATGGGACAGGGGACGGGGTAGCCAAAAACATTCAGTACTTC. It encodes CSVDGTGDGVAKNIQYF.